Sequencing of this TCR beta chain was carried out in a study of shared clonotypes between healthy human individuals. TCRdb keeps only in-frame clones here, not all; method: immunoSEQ multiplex PCR. The table shows 2.3 million or so clones, with approximately 93% occurring only once. Trimming at V came to 7 bases and at J to 7 bases, leaving 4 bases not matched to a gene. The CDR3 totals 11 residues. Germline loops: CDR1 MNHEY, CDR2 SVGAGI. The sequenced sample consisted of naive CD4+ T cells from PBMCs. Subset: CD45RA+ positively selected. This TCR was recovered from a man aged 18 to 29 in good health. Some clones in this sample may be carry-over from other donors' samples. V is TRBV6-5 and J is TRBJ2-7; the match to TRBD1 covers 7 bases. CDR3 DNA sequence: TGTGCCAGCACTATGACAGGGGAGCAGTACTTC. It codes for CASTMTGEQYF.